This is a list of T cell receptor beta chains from one sample in a study of cytomegalovirus exposure and HLA in healthy donors. Clones were read by immunoSEQ multiplex PCR, and TCRdb kept only the in-frame ones, dropping some. Of approximately 82,000 clones listed, 90% to 95% were seen once; the top ten hold under 0.9%. Sequencing was performed on PBMCs. These receptors all come from a woman under 30 in good health and CMV-seronegative. The CDR3 runs from the conserved cysteine through the conserved F or W. Each record gives: D gene, clone size, J gene, V gene, CDR3 length, CDR3 protein, CDR3 DNA. The D gene is left open where the match is weak. Clone size is not always given. Where it is, it says once, few, many or a class for expanded clones.

D gene: TRBD1
clone size: -
J gene: TRBJ2-7
V gene: TRBV19
CDR3 length: 16
CDR3 protein: CASSTPQGAYRYEQYF
CDR3 DNA: TGTGCCAGTAGTACCCCACAGGGGGCCTATCGATACGAGCAGTACTTC

D gene: TRBD2
clone size: -
J gene: TRBJ2-5
V gene: TRBV9
CDR3 length: 14
CDR3 protein: CASSQTSAQETQYF
CDR3 DNA: TGTGCCAGCAGCCAGACTAGCGCGCAAGAGACCCAGTACTTC

D gene: -
clone size: -
J gene: TRBJ2-4
V gene: TRBV16
CDR3 length: 14
CDR3 protein: CASSTGLAKNIQYF
CDR3 DNA: TGTGCCAGCAGCACGGGGTTAGCCAAAAACATTCAGTACTTC

D gene: -
clone size: once
J gene: TRBJ1-1
V gene: TRBV18
CDR3 length: 14
CDR3 protein: CASSRDKGNTEAFF
CDR3 DNA: TGTGCCAGCTCACGGGACAAGGGGAACACTGAAGCTTTCTTT

D gene: -
clone size: -
J gene: TRBJ2-7
V gene: TRBV15
CDR3 length: 17
CDR3 protein: CATSREGGRPSSYEQYF
CDR3 DNA: TGTGCCACCAGCAGAGAGGGGGGACGGCCGAGCTCCTACGAGCAGTACTTC

D gene: TRBD1
clone size: -
J gene: TRBJ1-2
V gene: TRBV28
CDR3 length: 15
CDR3 protein: CASRTPPGQGYGYTF
CDR3 DNA: TGTGCCAGCAGAACCCCCCCGGGACAGGGCTATGGCTACACCTTC

D gene: TRBD1
clone size: -
J gene: TRBJ2-7
V gene: TRBV7-2
CDR3 length: 17
CDR3 protein: CASSLALLGTGLYEQYF
CDR3 DNA: TGTGCCAGCAGCTTAGCCTTACTCGGGACAGGGCTCTACGAGCAGTACTTC

D gene: -
clone size: -
J gene: TRBJ2-3
V gene: TRBV4-3
CDR3 length: 19
CDR3 protein: CASSQEVPSRGLGTDTQYF
CDR3 DNA: TGCGCCAGCAGCCAAGAAGTGCCCTCCCGGGGTCTGGGCACAGATACGCAGTATTTT

D gene: TRBD1
clone size: -
J gene: TRBJ1-3
V gene: TRBV28
CDR3 length: 15
CDR3 protein: CASTPGTGARYTIYF
CDR3 DNA: TGTGCCAGCACCCCTGGGACAGGCGCCCGGTACACCATATATTTT

D gene: -
clone size: -
J gene: TRBJ2-6
V gene: TRBV19
CDR3 length: 16
CDR3 protein: CASSHIQVPGANVLTF
CDR3 DNA: TGTGCCAGTAGCCACATTCAGGTCCCTGGGGCCAACGTCCTGACTTTC

D gene: -
clone size: once
J gene: TRBJ1-2
V gene: TRBV28
CDR3 length: 12
CDR3 protein: CATEPQVYGYTF
CDR3 DNA: TGTGCCACCGAACCACAGGTCTATGGCTACACCTTC

D gene: -
clone size: -
J gene: TRBJ1-1
V gene: TRBV2
CDR3 length: 13
CDR3 protein: CASSPTGNTEAFF
CDR3 DNA: TGTGCCAGCAGTCCCACAGGGAACACTGAAGCTTTCTTT

D gene: -
clone size: -
J gene: TRBJ2-1
V gene: TRBV9
CDR3 length: 14
CDR3 protein: CASSGSPRGNEQFF
CDR3 DNA: TGTGCCAGCAGCGGGAGCCCTAGAGGCAATGAGCAGTTCTTC

D gene: -
clone size: -
J gene: TRBJ1-2
V gene: TRBV19
CDR3 length: 13
CDR3 protein: CASSVQGLRPYTF
CDR3 DNA: TGTGCCAGTAGTGTCCAGGGACTCCGCCCCTACACCTTC

D gene: -
clone size: -
J gene: TRBJ1-1
V gene: TRBV5-8
CDR3 length: 15
CDR3 protein: CASSLGHPTWAEAFF
CDR3 DNA: TGTGCCAGCAGCTTGGGACACCCAACGTGGGCTGAAGCTTTCTTT

D gene: -
clone size: -
J gene: TRBJ1-2
V gene: TRBV5-1
CDR3 length: 13
CDR3 protein: CASSREGSSGYTF
CDR3 DNA: TGCGCCAGCTCCCGGGAGGGATCGAGTGGCTACACCTTC

D gene: TRBD1
clone size: -
J gene: TRBJ2-7
V gene: TRBV11-2
CDR3 length: 15
CDR3 protein: CASSLEGGFSYEQYF
CDR3 DNA: TGTGCCAGCAGCTTAGAAGGGGGCTTCTCCTACGAGCAGTACTTC

D gene: TRBD2
clone size: -
J gene: TRBJ2-2
V gene: TRBV19
CDR3 length: 18
CDR3 protein: CASSIWTGLAGGPGELFF
CDR3 DNA: TGTGCCAGTAGTATATGGACAGGGCTAGCGGGGGGGCCCGGGGAGCTGTTTTTT

D gene: -
clone size: -
J gene: TRBJ1-1
V gene: TRBV12-5
CDR3 length: 16
CDR3 protein: CASGLSLQGHNTEAFF
CDR3 DNA: TGTGCTAGTGGTCTTTCCCTACAGGGCCATAACACTGAAGCTTTCTTT

D gene: -
clone size: -
J gene: TRBJ2-3
V gene: TRBV19
CDR3 length: 15
CDR3 protein: CASSFRTTEGDTQYF
CDR3 DNA: TGTGCCAGTAGCTTCCGGACTACTGAAGGAGATACGCAGTATTTT

D gene: TRBD2
clone size: -
J gene: TRBJ2-3
V gene: TRBV27
CDR3 length: 16
CDR3 protein: CASKGRGERGTDTQYF
CDR3 DNA: TGTGCCAGCAAGGGGCGGGGGGAACGGGGCACAGATACGCAGTATTTT

D gene: -
clone size: -
J gene: TRBJ2-5
V gene: TRBV27
CDR3 length: 16
CDR3 protein: CASSLSTTWGQETQYF
CDR3 DNA: TGTGCCAGCAGTTTATCGACTACTTGGGGCCAAGAGACCCAGTACTTC

D gene: -
clone size: -
J gene: TRBJ1-4
V gene: TRBV9
CDR3 length: 19
CDR3 protein: CASSVAGGAHGATNEKLFF
CDR3 DNA: TGTGCCAGCAGCGTGGCCGGAGGGGCCCACGGAGCAACTAATGAAAAACTGTTTTTT

D gene: TRBD1
clone size: once
J gene: TRBJ1-1
V gene: TRBV4-3
CDR3 length: 16
CDR3 protein: CASSRSVGQLNTEAFF
CDR3 DNA: TGCGCCAGCAGCCGCTCAGTGGGACAGCTAAACACTGAAGCTTTCTTT

D gene: -
clone size: -
J gene: TRBJ1-2
V gene: TRBV5-1
CDR3 length: 13
CDR3 protein: CASSLDGAYGYTF
CDR3 DNA: TGCGCCAGCAGCTTGGACGGTGCCTATGGCTACACCTTC

D gene: TRBD1
clone size: -
J gene: TRBJ1-1
V gene: TRBV6-5
CDR3 length: 14
CDR3 protein: CASSSDRGRAEAFF
CDR3 DNA: TGTGCCAGCAGTTCGGACAGGGGCAGGGCTGAAGCTTTCTTT

D gene: TRBD1
clone size: -
J gene: TRBJ1-1
V gene: TRBV11-2
CDR3 length: 15
CDR3 protein: CASSPGGSMNTEAFF
CDR3 DNA: TGTGCCAGCAGCCCAGGGGGCTCCATGAACACTGAAGCTTTCTTT

D gene: -
clone size: -
J gene: TRBJ1-1
V gene: TRBV9
CDR3 length: 13
CDR3 protein: CASSVEGDTEAFF
CDR3 DNA: TGTGCCAGCAGCGTAGAGGGGGACACTGAAGCTTTCTTT

D gene: -
clone size: -
J gene: TRBJ2-5
V gene: TRBV9
CDR3 length: 14
CDR3 protein: CASTPFSDTETQYF
CDR3 DNA: TGTGCCAGCACCCCCTTCAGCGATACAGAGACCCAGTACTTC

D gene: -
clone size: -
J gene: TRBJ2-5
V gene: TRBV7-2
CDR3 length: 15
CDR3 protein: CASSLAPGQRETQYF
CDR3 DNA: TGTGCCAGCAGCTTAGCCCCGGGACAAAGGGAGACCCAGTACTTC

D gene: -
clone size: -
J gene: TRBJ1-2
V gene: TRBV27
CDR3 length: 14
CDR3 protein: CASSLFGGNYGYTF
CDR3 DNA: TGTGCCAGCAGTTTATTTGGCGGTAACTATGGCTACACCTTC

D gene: -
clone size: -
J gene: TRBJ2-1
V gene: TRBV20-1
CDR3 length: 11
CDR3 protein: CSANPGAEQFF
CDR3 DNA: TGCAGTGCTAACCCAGGGGCTGAGCAGTTCTTC

D gene: TRBD2
clone size: -
J gene: TRBJ2-7
V gene: TRBV19
CDR3 length: 16
CDR3 protein: CASSIGTSGGTYEQYF
CDR3 DNA: TGTGCCAGTAGTATAGGGACTAGCGGGGGGACCTACGAGCAGTACTTC

D gene: TRBD1
clone size: -
J gene: TRBJ1-4
V gene: TRBV4-3
CDR3 length: 14
CDR3 protein: CASSHRWDSEKLFF
CDR3 DNA: TGCGCCAGCAGTCACCGCTGGGACAGCGAAAAACTGTTTTTT

D gene: -
clone size: -
J gene: TRBJ2-3
V gene: TRBV13
CDR3 length: 11
CDR3 protein: CASSSTTRAYF
CDR3 DNA: TGTGCCAGCAGCTCGACTACACGCGCGTATTTT

D gene: -
clone size: -
J gene: TRBJ2-1
V gene: TRBV30
CDR3 length: 15
CDR3 protein: CAWSGQDSAYNEQFF
CDR3 DNA: TGTGCCTGGAGTGGACAAGACAGCGCCTACAATGAGCAGTTCTTC

D gene: -
clone size: -
J gene: TRBJ1-2
V gene: TRBV4-3
CDR3 length: 14
CDR3 protein: CASSQDPGYGGYTF
CDR3 DNA: TGCGCCAGCAGCCAAGATCCCGGGTACGGCGGCTACACCTTC

D gene: -
clone size: -
J gene: TRBJ1-2
V gene: TRBV4-3
CDR3 length: 15
CDR3 protein: CASSQDPQRGYGYTF
CDR3 DNA: TGCGCCAGCAGCCAAGATCCCCAACGAGGGTATGGCTACACCTTC

D gene: TRBD1
clone size: -
J gene: TRBJ1-1
V gene: TRBV6-5
CDR3 length: 15
CDR3 protein: CASSYQGTGKPKAFF
CDR3 DNA: TGTGCCAGCAGTTACCAAGGGACAGGCAAACCTAAAGCTTTCTTT

D gene: -
clone size: -
J gene: TRBJ1-5
V gene: TRBV4-3
CDR3 length: 15
CDR3 protein: CASSQGWQGGQPQHF
CDR3 DNA: TGCGCCAGCAGCCAAGGGTGGCAGGGAGGTCAGCCCCAGCATTTT

D gene: TRBD2
clone size: -
J gene: TRBJ2-2
V gene: TRBV11-2
CDR3 length: 16
CDR3 protein: CASSAPLGLVSGELFF
CDR3 DNA: TGTGCCAGCAGCGCCCCCCTTGGACTAGTATCCGGGGAGCTGTTTTTT

D gene: TRBD2
clone size: -
J gene: TRBJ2-1
V gene: TRBV4-3
CDR3 length: 16
CDR3 protein: CASSQRSGSAYNEQFF
CDR3 DNA: TGCGCCAGCAGCCAACGGAGCGGGAGTGCCTACAATGAGCAGTTCTTC

D gene: -
clone size: -
J gene: TRBJ1-5
V gene: TRBV18
CDR3 length: 15
CDR3 protein: CASSPTGGGNQPQHF
CDR3 DNA: TGTGCCAGCTCACCCACCGGGGGAGGCAATCAGCCCCAGCATTTT

D gene: TRBD1
clone size: -
J gene: TRBJ1-4
V gene: TRBV5-6
CDR3 length: 16
CDR3 protein: CASSFRQGVANEKLFF
CDR3 DNA: TGTGCCAGCAGCTTTAGACAGGGGGTTGCTAATGAAAAACTGTTTTTT

D gene: TRBD2
clone size: -
J gene: TRBJ2-1
V gene: TRBV10-2
CDR3 length: 16
CDR3 protein: CASSDTAGGSYNEQFF
CDR3 DNA: TGCGCCAGCAGTGACACAGCGGGGGGATCCTACAATGAGCAGTTCTTC

D gene: TRBD1
clone size: -
J gene: TRBJ1-5
V gene: TRBV19
CDR3 length: 15
CDR3 protein: CASSMHRGQGQPQHF
CDR3 DNA: TGTGCCAGTAGTATGCACAGGGGGCAGGGGCAGCCCCAGCATTTT

D gene: -
clone size: -
J gene: TRBJ1-1
V gene: TRBV18
CDR3 length: 14
CDR3 protein: CASSRTDGNTEAFF
CDR3 DNA: TGTGCCAGCTCACGTACAGACGGGAACACTGAAGCTTTCTTT

D gene: -
clone size: -
J gene: TRBJ2-3
V gene: TRBV19
CDR3 length: 14
CDR3 protein: CASSDFINTDTQYF
CDR3 DNA: TGTGCCAGTAGTGACTTTATAAACACAGATACGCAGTATTTT

D gene: TRBD1
clone size: once
J gene: TRBJ1-4
V gene: TRBV18
CDR3 length: 17
CDR3 protein: CASSPPKTGRSDEKLFF
CDR3 DNA: TGTGCCAGCTCACCACCGAAGACAGGGAGGTCGGATGAAAAACTGTTTTTT

D gene: -
clone size: -
J gene: TRBJ1-4
V gene: TRBV6-5
CDR3 length: 12
CDR3 protein: CASGSTNEKLFF
CDR3 DNA: TGTGCCAGCGGTTCGACTAATGAAAAACTGTTTTTT

D gene: -
clone size: once
J gene: TRBJ2-5
V gene: TRBV5-6
CDR3 length: 13
CDR3 protein: CASSLGGEETQYF
CDR3 DNA: TGTGCCAGCAGCTTGGGGGGAGAAGAGACCCAGTACTTC

D gene: -
clone size: -
J gene: TRBJ2-3
V gene: TRBV6-1
CDR3 length: 14
CDR3 protein: CASRRGGSTDTQYF
CDR3 DNA: TGTGCCAGCAGGAGAGGGGGAAGCACAGATACGCAGTATTTT

D gene: -
clone size: -
J gene: TRBJ2-4
V gene: TRBV2
CDR3 length: 14
CDR3 protein: CASTPGMAKNIQYF
CDR3 DNA: TGTGCCAGCACCCCCGGGATGGCCAAAAACATTCAGTACTTC

D gene: TRBD2
clone size: once
J gene: TRBJ2-1
V gene: TRBV12-5
CDR3 length: 21
CDR3 protein: CASGFDGTSGRRLGSYNEQFF
CDR3 DNA: TGTGCTAGTGGTTTCGATGGGACTAGCGGGAGACGGTTGGGTTCCTACAATGAGCAGTTCTTC

D gene: -
clone size: -
J gene: TRBJ1-1
V gene: TRBV2
CDR3 length: 14
CDR3 protein: CASSTQGRDTEAFF
CDR3 DNA: TGTGCCAGCAGTACTCAGGGTCGGGACACTGAAGCTTTCTTT

D gene: -
clone size: -
J gene: TRBJ2-3
V gene: TRBV7-9
CDR3 length: 11
CDR3 protein: CASSLQDTQYF
CDR3 DNA: TGTGCCAGCAGCTTACAGGATACGCAGTATTTT

D gene: -
clone size: once
J gene: TRBJ1-2
V gene: TRBV6-6
CDR3 length: 15
CDR3 protein: CASSSARTANYGYTF
CDR3 DNA: TGTGCCAGCAGTTCGGCCCGGACAGCAAACTATGGCTACACCTTC

D gene: TRBD1
clone size: -
J gene: TRBJ2-5
V gene: TRBV11-3
CDR3 length: 15
CDR3 protein: CASSLDRDRQETQYF
CDR3 DNA: TGTGCCAGCAGCTTAGACCGGGACAGACAAGAGACCCAGTACTTC

D gene: -
clone size: once
J gene: TRBJ1-6
V gene: TRBV9
CDR3 length: 15
CDR3 protein: CASSEAGLPNSPLHF
CDR3 DNA: TGTGCCAGCAGCGAGGCGGGCCTCCCGAATTCACCCCTCCACTTT

D gene: -
clone size: -
J gene: TRBJ1-2
V gene: TRBV19
CDR3 length: 14
CDR3 protein: CASSMRGAGYGYTF
CDR3 DNA: TGTGCCAGTAGTATGCGGGGGGCTGGATATGGCTACACCTTC